The next 23 T cell receptor beta chains were all read from a single sample in a study of cytomegalovirus exposure and HLA in healthy donors. Primers included in the PCR were 60 Vbeta and 13 Jbeta primers. Some clones are missing from TCRdb's copy, which holds only in-frame ones; the method was immunoSEQ multiplex PCR. Of around 150,000 clones listed, about four fifths were seen once; the top ten hold 2.8%. Material: PBMCs. The receptors stem from a male donor in good health and CMV-seronegative.

This chain joins TRBV9 and TRBJ2-1; 7 nucleotides match TRBD1. Germline values: CDR1 SGDLS, CDR2 YYNGEE. The CDR3 has 14 residues. The J segment lost 9 bases and the V segment lost 3 bases, leaving 9 bases of the junction unmatched. The CDR3 region is CASSAGTVISEQFF. For the CDR3, the DNA is TGTGCCAGCAGCGCCGGGACAGTTATTAGTGAGCAGTTCTTC.

The chain uses TRBV7-9 and TRBJ1-4; no clear D gene. Trimming pared 5 bases from V and 7 bases from J, leaving 20 bases between. CDR3 length: 16 amino acids. Germline V CDR1 and CDR2: SEHNR, FQNEAQ (reference sequence). The CDR3 nucleotides are TGTGCCAGCAGCCCGCCTATTGAATTCGCGGGTGAAAAACTGTTTTTT. Translating gives CASSPPIEFAGEKLFF.

The rearrangement uses TRBV5-1 and TRBJ2-1; D gene uncertain. V gave up 0 bases and J gave up 0 bases, with 7 bases separating them. This CDR3 is 15 amino acids long. Germline values: CDR1 SGHRS, CDR2 YFSETQ. The CDR3 here is CASSLDTFSYNEQFF. The CDR3 bases are TGCGCCAGCAGCTTGGACACCTTCTCCTACAATGAGCAGTTCTTC.

This chain joins TRBV9 and TRBJ1-5; possible D gene TRBD1, 6 bases. Germline V gives CDR1 SGDLS, CDR2 YYNGEE. V was shortened by 0 bases and J by 6 bases, with 10 bases between the two germline ends. The CDR3 is made up of 14 amino acids. The CDR3 DNA reads TGTGCCAGCAGCGTAGGGGACATAAGTCAGCCCCAGCATTTT. This gives the protein CASSVGDISQPQHF. The variable domain in full, completed from reference TRBV9 and TRBJ1-5, reads DSGVTQTPKHLITATGQRVTLRCSPRSGDLSVYWYQQSLDQGLQFLIQYYNGEERAKGNILERFSAQQFPDLHSELNLSSLELGDSALYFCASSVGDISQPQHFGDGTRLSIL.

The chain links TRBV5-1 to TRBJ2-2; TRBD2 aligns across 8 bases. Looked up from germline, CDR1 is SGHRS and CDR2 is YFSETQ. With V trimmed by 3 bases and J by 1 base, 2 bases remained unmatched. This CDR3 contains 15 residues. The CDR3: CASSSGTRNTGELFF. The CDR3 nucleotides read TGCGCCAGCAGCTCCGGGACTAGGAACACCGGGGAGCTGTTTTTT.

The count of this clone is one. The gene calls are TRBV30 and TRBJ2-5; the D gene is possibly TRBD2 (5 bases). V lost 7 bases, J lost 7 bases, and 22 bases lay in between. Per germline, CDR1 GTSNPN and CDR2 SVGIG (reference sequence). This CDR3 is built from 14 residues. The CDR3 spells CASASGSPGGTQYF. As DNA, the CDR3 is TGTGCCTCGGCCTCCGGGTCTCCTGGAGGGACCCAGTACTTC.

The chain combines TRBV10-3 with TRBJ2-5; 8 bases match TRBD1. This CDR3 contains 13 residues. In germline, CDR1 is ENHRY, CDR2 SYGVKD. The ends lost 5 bases at V and 4 bases at J; junction bases unmatched: 3. DNA for the CDR3: TGTGCCATCAGTCCAGGGGGCGGAGAGACCCAGTACTTC. Protein: CAISPGGGETQYF.

This chain joins TRBV30 and TRBJ2-1, with D possibly being TRBD1 (5 bases). There are 15 residues in the CDR3. Trimming took 5 bases from V and 6 from J, leaving 20 bases between them. Looked up from germline, CDR1 is GTSNPN and CDR2 is SVGIG (reference sequence). The CDR3 is CAWQGASALLNEQFF. The DNA for the CDR3 is TGTGCCTGGCAAGGGGCCTCCGCCCTCCTCAATGAGCAGTTCTTC.

The V and J genes are TRBV2 and TRBJ2-7; 8 bases are shared with TRBD2. Germline CDR1 SNHLY, CDR2 FYNNEI. The V and J ends lost 5 bases and 4 bases, in that order; junction bases with no gene match: 7. This CDR3 comprises 14 residues. The CDR3 reads CASSKDGGGYEQYF. CDR3 DNA: TGTGCCAGCAGTAAGGACGGGGGGGGGTACGAGCAGTACTTC.

The chain combines TRBV13 with TRBJ1-2, with unresolved D. V was trimmed by 0 bases and J by 4 bases, leaving 9 bases between them. Per germline, CDR1 PRHDT and CDR2 FYEKMQ (reference sequence). The CDR3 has 14 amino acids. Written as DNA, the CDR3 is TGTGCCAGCAGCTTAGGACAGCTGAGCTATGGCTACACCTTC. Protein: CASSLGQLSYGYTF.

The chain recombines TRBV13 with TRBJ1-1, with TRBD1 matching 11 bases. The V gene end was trimmed by 5 bases and the J gene end by 3 bases; junction bases not matched to a gene: 5. Germline CDR1 and CDR2: PRHDT and FYEKMQ (reference sequence). The CDR3 runs to 15 residues. The CDR3 bases are TGTGCCAGCAGCATACCGGGACAGGGGGACACTGAAGCTTTCTTT. Its protein product is CASSIPGQGDTEAFF.

The J gene is TRBJ1-2, the V gene TRBV6-1; D is undetermined. V gave up 7 bases and J gave up 4 bases, with 13 bases separating them. Germline CDR1 is MNHNS and CDR2 is SASEGT. The CDR3 sequence is 13 residues long. The CDR3 is CASTLRAGYGYTF. CDR3 bases: TGTGCCAGCACCCTACGGGCGGGCTATGGCTACACCTTC.

This clone was detected only a few times. The rearrangement links TRBV7-6 to TRBJ2-1; 8 bases align to TRBD2. The germline CDR1 and CDR2 sequences are SGHVS and FNYEAQ. This CDR3 has 16 amino acids. The V segment lost 1 base and the J segment 6 bases; nucleotides outside the gene matches: 8. This chain's CDR3 is CASSLGVAGPGNEQFF. The CDR3 coding sequence is TGTGCCAGCAGCTTAGGGGTAGCGGGGCCCGGCAATGAGCAGTTCTTC.

V is TRBV5-1 and J is TRBJ1-2, with no clear D. The ends were cut back, 0 bases at V and 8 bases at J, with 14 bases in the middle. Germline CDR1 reads SGHRS; CDR2 reads YFSETQ. The CDR3 runs 14 residues. The CDR3 spells CASSLASAIGGYTF. The CDR3 bases are TGCGCCAGCAGCTTGGCGTCGGCTATCGGGGGCTACACCTTC.

V is TRBV29-1 and J is TRBJ2-5, with D possibly matching TRBD1 (6 bases). Germline CDR1 and CDR2: SQVTM and ANQGSEA. V lost 1 base and J 4 bases, leaving 10 bases between the germline ends. The CDR3 runs 13 residues. The CDR3 is CSVEGQETETQYF. The CDR3 DNA follows: TGCAGCGTTGAAGGACAGGAGACAGAGACCCAGTACTTC.

The rearrangement links TRBV19 to TRBJ2-3, with 8 positions matching TRBD2. The CDR3 sequence is 15 residues long. CDR1 and CDR2 from the germline V gene are LNHDA and SQIVND (reference sequence). J gave up 0 bases and V 5 bases, and 4 bases lay outside the gene matches. The chain's CDR3 is CASSPGLVSTDTQYF. The CDR3 bases are TGTGCCAGTAGTCCGGGACTAGTCAGCACAGATACGCAGTATTTT.

This chain connects TRBV7-2 to TRBJ2-3; no clear D gene. The CDR3 loop spans 16 amino acids. Germline V gives CDR1 SGHTA, CDR2 FQGNSA. Trimming removed 5 bases from V and 1 base from J, with 16 bases in between. The CDR3 DNA reads TGTGCCAGCAGCGCCTCAGGTCCGTCGCGCACAGATACGCAGTATTTT. Its protein is CASSASGPSRTDTQYF.

For this clone: Within the sample, other DNA sequences also encode this same CDR3. The genes are TRBV6-5 and TRBJ1-1, with D perhaps TRBD1 (5 bases). V lost 0 bases, J lost 1 base, and 6 bases lay in between. CDR3 length: 14 residues. Germline values: CDR1 MNHEY, CDR2 SVGAGI. DNA for the CDR3: TGTGCCAGCAGTTACTCTCAGGGGAACACTGAAGCTTTCTTT. Its translation is CASSYSQGNTEAFF.

The gene calls are TRBV7-8 and TRBJ1-1, with D perhaps matching TRBD1 (6 bases). This CDR3 has 15 residues. In germline, CDR1 is SGHVS, CDR2 FQNEAQ. Trimming removed 5 bases at V and 4 bases at J, with 17 bases between. As DNA, the CDR3 is TGTGCCAGCAGCACCAGACAGGCGCCGGTCACTGAAGCTTTCTTT. This translates into CASSTRQAPVTEAFF. Full variable domain (remainder filled in from reference TRBV7-8 and TRBJ1-1): GAGVSQSPRYKVAKRGQDVALRCDPISGHVSLFWYQQALGQGPEFLTYFQNEAQLDKSGLPSDRFFAERPEGSVSTLKIQRTQQEDSAVYLCASSTRQAPVTEAFFGQGTRLTVV.

The rearrangement joins TRBV28 to TRBJ1-1; the D gene is possibly TRBD1 (5 bases). The germline V and J ends were trimmed by 6 bases and 6 bases, with 11 bases remaining between them. This CDR3 region has 12 residues. Germline V gene data show CDR1 as MDHEN and CDR2 as SYDVKM. CDR3 sequence: CASRQVLPEAFF. CDR3 bases: TGTGCCAGCAGACAGGTTCTCCCTGAAGCTTTCTTT.

The rearrangement joins TRBV7-6 to TRBJ1-3; D gene ambiguous. Germline CDR1 reads SGHVS; CDR2 reads FNYEAQ. The CDR3 has 16 amino acids. Trimming stripped 5 bases from V and 0 bases from J, with 14 bases between. This CDR3 reads CASSVVAGNSGNTIYF. The CDR3 nucleotides are TGTGCCAGCAGCGTGGTAGCGGGGAACTCTGGAAACACCATATATTTT.

The chain links TRBV6-6 to TRBJ1-3; D remains unclear. This CDR3 region has 13 residues. Between the trimmed V and J ends, which lost 5 bases and 2 bases, there was a span of 7 bases. Germline V CDR1 and CDR2: MNHNY, SVGAGI (reference sequence). CDR3 protein: CASSIIAGNTIYF. In DNA, the CDR3 is TGTGCCAGCAGTATAATTGCTGGAAACACCATATATTTT.

The V call is TRBV9, the J call TRBJ2-5; 8 bases fit TRBD2. Per the germline V gene, CDR1 is SGDLS and CDR2 is YYNGEE. There are 15 residues in the CDR3. V dropped 4 bases and J dropped 1; count of bases not matched to a gene: 6. The CDR3 region is CASSPSGGIQETQYF. In nucleotides, the CDR3 is TGTGCCAGCAGCCCGAGCGGGGGAATCCAAGAGACCCAGTACTTC.